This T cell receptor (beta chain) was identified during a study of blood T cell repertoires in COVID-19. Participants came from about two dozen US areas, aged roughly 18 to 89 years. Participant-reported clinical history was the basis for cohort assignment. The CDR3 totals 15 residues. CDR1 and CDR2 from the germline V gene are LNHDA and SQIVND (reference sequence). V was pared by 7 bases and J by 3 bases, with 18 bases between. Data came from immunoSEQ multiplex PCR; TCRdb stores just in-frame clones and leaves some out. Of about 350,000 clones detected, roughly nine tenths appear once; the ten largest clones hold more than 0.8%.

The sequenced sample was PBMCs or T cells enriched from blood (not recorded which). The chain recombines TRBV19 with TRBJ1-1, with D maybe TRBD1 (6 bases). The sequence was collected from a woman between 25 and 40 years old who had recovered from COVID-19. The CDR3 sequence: CASTTYRAGDTEAFF. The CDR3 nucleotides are TGTGCCAGTACCACATACAGGGCCGGGGACACTGAAGCTTTCTTT.